Only one count was recorded for the clone carrying this TCR beta chain. One base away lies a much larger clone, so this may be a sequencing read error. This CDR3 has 14 amino acids. CDR1 is MGHDK and CDR2 is SYGVNS in the germline V gene. Losses at the gene ends were 5 bases for V and 6 bases for J; bases not matched to a gene: 9. The sample comes from a study of T cell repertoires in cytomegalovirus infection. A single record per CDR3 protein comes from TCRdb applying MiXCR to the reads. The repertoire includes about 490,000 distinct CDR3 sequences, 10% to 12% of them detected once, and around 9.6% sits in the top ten.

Specimen: PBMCs. The chain combines TRBV25-1 with TRBJ1-1; 7 nucleotides match TRBD1. The sequence derives from a human donor in good health (CMV status not recorded). Some clones in this sample may be carry-over from other donors' samples. CDR3 sequence reads: CASSQTGEGSEAFF. Written as DNA, the CDR3 is TGTGCCAGCAGTCAAACAGGGGAAGGCTCTGAAGCTTTCTTT.